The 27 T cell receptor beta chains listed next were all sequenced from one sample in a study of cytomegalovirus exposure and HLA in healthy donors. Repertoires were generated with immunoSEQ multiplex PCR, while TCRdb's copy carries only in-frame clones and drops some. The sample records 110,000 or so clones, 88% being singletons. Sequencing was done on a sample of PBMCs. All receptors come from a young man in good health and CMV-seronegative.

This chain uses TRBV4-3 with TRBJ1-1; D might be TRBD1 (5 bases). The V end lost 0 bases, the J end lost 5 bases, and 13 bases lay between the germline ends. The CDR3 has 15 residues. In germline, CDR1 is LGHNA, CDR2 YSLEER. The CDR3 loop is CASSQDRRGGTEAFF. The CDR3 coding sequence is TGCGCCAGCAGCCAAGATCGGAGGGGTGGTACTGAAGCTTTCTTT.

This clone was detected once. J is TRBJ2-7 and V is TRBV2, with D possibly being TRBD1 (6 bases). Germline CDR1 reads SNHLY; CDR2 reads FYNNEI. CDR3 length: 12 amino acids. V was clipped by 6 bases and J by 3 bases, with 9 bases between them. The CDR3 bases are TGTGCCAGCAGGAGACAGGACTACGAGCAGTACTTC. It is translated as CASRRQDYEQYF.

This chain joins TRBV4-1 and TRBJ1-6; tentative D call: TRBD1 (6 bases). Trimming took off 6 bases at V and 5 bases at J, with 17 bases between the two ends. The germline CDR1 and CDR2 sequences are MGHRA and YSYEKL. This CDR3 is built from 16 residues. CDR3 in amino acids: CASSPFGGPDNSPLHF. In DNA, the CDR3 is TGCGCCAGCAGTCCATTCGGGGGGCCAGATAATTCACCCCTCCACTTT.

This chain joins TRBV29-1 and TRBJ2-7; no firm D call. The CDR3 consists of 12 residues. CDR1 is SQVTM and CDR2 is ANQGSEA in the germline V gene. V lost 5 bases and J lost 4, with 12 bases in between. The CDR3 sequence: CSVRLGGYEQYF. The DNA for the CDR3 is TGCAGCGTTCGGCTAGGTGGGTACGAGCAGTACTTC.

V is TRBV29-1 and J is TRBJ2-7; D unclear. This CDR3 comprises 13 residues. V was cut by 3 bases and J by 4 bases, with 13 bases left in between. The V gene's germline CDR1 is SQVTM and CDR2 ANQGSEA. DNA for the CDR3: TGCAGCGTTGATGTGGCAGGATCATACGAGCAGTACTTC. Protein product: CSVDVAGSYEQYF.

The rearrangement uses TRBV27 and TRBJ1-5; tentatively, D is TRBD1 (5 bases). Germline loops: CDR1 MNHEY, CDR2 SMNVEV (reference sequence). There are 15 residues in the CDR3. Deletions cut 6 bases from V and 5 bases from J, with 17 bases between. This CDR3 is CASRQGAGIHQPQHF. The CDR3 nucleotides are TGTGCCAGCAGGCAAGGGGCGGGGATTCATCAGCCCCAGCATTTT.

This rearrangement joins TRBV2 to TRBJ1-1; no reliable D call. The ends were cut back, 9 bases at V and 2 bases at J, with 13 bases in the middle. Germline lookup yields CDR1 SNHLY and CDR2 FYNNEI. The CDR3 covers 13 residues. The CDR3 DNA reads TGTGCCAGGACAAAGAGCGGAAACACTGAAGCTTTCTTT. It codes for CARTKSGNTEAFF.

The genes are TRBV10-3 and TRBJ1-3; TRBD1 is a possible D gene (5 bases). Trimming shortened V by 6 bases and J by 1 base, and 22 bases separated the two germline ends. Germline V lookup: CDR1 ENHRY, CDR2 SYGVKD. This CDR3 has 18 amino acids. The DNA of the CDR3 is TGTGCCATCAGACGACAGACAGAAGACCGCTCTTCTGGAAACACCATATATTTT. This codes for CAIRRQTEDRSSGNTIYF.

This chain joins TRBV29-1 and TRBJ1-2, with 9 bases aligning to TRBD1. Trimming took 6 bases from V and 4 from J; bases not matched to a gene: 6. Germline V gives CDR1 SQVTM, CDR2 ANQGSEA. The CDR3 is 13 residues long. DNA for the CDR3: TGCAGCGTAGGGGACAGGGATAGCTATGGCTACACCTTC. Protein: CSVGDRDSYGYTF.

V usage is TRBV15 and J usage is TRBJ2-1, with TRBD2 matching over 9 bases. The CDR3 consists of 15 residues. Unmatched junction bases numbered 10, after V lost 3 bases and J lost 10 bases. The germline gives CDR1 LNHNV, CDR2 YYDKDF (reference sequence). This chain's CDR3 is CATSRRGQREDEQFF. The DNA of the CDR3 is TGTGCCACCAGCAGGAGAGGTCAGCGGGAGGACGAGCAGTTCTTC.

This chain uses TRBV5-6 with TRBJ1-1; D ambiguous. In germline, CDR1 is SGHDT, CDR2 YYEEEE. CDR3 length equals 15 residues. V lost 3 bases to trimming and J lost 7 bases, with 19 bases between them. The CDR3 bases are TGTGCCAGCAGCTCATCGAATTCAGGATATGATGAAGCTTTCTTT. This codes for CASSSSNSGYDEAFF.

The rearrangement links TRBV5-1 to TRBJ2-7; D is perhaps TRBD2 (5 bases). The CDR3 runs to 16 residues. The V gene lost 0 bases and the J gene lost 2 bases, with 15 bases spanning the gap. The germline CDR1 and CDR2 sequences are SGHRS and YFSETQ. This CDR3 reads CASSLAGTGFTYEQYF. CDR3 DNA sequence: TGCGCCAGCAGCTTGGCCGGCACGGGATTTACCTACGAGCAGTACTTC.

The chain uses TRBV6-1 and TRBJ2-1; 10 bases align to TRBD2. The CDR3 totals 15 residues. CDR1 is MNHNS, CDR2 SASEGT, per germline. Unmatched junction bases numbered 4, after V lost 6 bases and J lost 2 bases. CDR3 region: CASRLTSGTYNEQFF. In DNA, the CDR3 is TGTGCCAGCAGACTTACTAGCGGGACCTACAATGAGCAGTTCTTC.

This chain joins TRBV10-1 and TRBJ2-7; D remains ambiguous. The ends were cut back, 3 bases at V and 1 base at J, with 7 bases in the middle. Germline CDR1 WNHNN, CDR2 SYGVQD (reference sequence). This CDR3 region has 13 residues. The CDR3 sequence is CASSDRLSYEQYF. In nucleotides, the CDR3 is TGCGCCAGCAGTGACAGGTTATCCTACGAGCAGTACTTC.

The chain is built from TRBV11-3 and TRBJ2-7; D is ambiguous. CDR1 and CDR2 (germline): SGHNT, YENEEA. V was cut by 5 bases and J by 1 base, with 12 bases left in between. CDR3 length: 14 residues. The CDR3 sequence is CASSPGLQSYEQYF. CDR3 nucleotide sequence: TGTGCCAGCAGCCCTGGTTTACAGTCCTACGAGCAGTACTTC.

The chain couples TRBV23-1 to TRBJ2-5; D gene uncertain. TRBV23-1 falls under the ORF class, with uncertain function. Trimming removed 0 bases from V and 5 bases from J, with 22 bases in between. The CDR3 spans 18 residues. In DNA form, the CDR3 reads TGCGCCAGCAGTCAATCTAGTGGTCGTCGGAGTCTTATGGAGACCCAGTACTTC. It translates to CASSQSSGRRSLMETQYF.

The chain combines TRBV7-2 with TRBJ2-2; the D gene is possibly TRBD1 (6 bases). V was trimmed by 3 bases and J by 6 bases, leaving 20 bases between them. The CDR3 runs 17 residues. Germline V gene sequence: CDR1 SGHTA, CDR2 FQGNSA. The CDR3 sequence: CASSLNRDLVYAGELFF. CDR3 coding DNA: TGTGCCAGCAGCTTGAACAGGGATTTGGTATATGCCGGGGAGCTGTTTTTT.

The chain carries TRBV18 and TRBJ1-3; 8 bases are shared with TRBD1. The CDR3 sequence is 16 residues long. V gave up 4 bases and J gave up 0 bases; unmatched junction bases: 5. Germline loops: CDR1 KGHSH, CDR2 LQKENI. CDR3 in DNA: TGTGCCAGCTCACTAAGGACAGGGAACTCTGGAAACACCATATATTTT. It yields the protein CASSLRTGNSGNTIYF.

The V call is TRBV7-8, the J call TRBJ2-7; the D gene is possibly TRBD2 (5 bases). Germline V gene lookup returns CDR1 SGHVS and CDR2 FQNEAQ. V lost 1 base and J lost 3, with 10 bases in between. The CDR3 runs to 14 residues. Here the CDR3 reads CASSLVPGNYEQYF. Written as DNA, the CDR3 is TGTGCCAGCAGCTTAGTGCCCGGGAACTACGAGCAGTACTTC.

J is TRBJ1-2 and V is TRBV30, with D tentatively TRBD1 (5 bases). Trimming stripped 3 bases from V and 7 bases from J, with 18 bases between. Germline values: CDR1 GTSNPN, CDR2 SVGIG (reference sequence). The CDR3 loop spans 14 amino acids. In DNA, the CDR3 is TGTGCCTGGAGGCAGTGGCAGGTCGGGGGTGGCTACACCTTC. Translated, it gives CAWRQWQVGGGYTF.

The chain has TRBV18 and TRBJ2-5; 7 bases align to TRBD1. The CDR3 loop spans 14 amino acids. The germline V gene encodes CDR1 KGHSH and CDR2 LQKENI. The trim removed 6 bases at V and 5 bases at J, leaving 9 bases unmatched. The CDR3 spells CASSAETGTETQYF. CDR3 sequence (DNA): TGTGCCAGCTCGGCAGAGACAGGGACGGAGACCCAGTACTTC.

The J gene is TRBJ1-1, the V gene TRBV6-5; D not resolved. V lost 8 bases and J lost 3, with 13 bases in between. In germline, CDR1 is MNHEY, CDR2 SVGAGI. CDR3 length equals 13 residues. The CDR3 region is CASRFVADTEAFF. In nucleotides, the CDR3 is TGTGCCAGCCGCTTTGTGGCGGACACTGAAGCTTTCTTT.

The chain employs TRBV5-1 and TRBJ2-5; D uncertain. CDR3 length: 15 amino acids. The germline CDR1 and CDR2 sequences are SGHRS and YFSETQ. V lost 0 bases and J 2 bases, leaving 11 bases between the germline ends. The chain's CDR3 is CASSLVSPTQETQYF. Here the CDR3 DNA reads TGCGCCAGCAGCTTGGTTAGCCCCACACAAGAGACCCAGTACTTC.

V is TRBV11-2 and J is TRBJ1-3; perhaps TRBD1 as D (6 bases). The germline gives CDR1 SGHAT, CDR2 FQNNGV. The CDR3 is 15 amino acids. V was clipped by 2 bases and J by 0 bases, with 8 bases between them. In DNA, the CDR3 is TGTGCCAGCAGCTTAACAGGGTTCTCTGGAAACACCATATATTTT. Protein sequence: CASSLTGFSGNTIYF.

CDR3 sequence: CASSEVTRLTSGNFEQFF. CDR3 DNA sequence: TGTGCCAGCAGTGAAGTTACCCGGTTGACTAGCGGAAACTTTGAGCAGTTCTTC. The chain combines TRBV6-1 with TRBJ2-1, with 9 bases aligning to TRBD2. Germline loops: CDR1 MNHNS, CDR2 SASEGT. V trimming: 1 base; J trimming: 9 bases; junction bases outside the gene matches: 16. The CDR3 is 18 amino acids.

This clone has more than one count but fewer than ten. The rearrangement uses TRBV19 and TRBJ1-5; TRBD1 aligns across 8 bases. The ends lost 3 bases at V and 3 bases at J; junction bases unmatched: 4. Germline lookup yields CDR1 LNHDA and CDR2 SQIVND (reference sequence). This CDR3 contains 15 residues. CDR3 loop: CASSMSTGDNQPQHF. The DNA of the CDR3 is TGTGCCAGTAGTATGTCGACAGGGGACAATCAGCCCCAGCATTTT.

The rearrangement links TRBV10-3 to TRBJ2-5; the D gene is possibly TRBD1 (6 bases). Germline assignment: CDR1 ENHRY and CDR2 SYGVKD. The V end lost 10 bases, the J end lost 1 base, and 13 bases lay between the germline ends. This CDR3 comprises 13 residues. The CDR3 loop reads CASRRDIQETQYF. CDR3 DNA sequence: TGTGCCAGCCGTCGGGACATCCAAGAGACCCAGTACTTC.